Included here is one T cell receptor beta chain sequence, with context. The data stem from a study of a mutant IDH1 vaccine in newly diagnosed glioma. Sequencing was performed with immunoSEQ multiplex PCR; in TCRdb, only in-frame clones are kept and a portion is missing. The sample yields 25,000 to 35,000 clones, roughly four fifths seen once. Noted time point: baseline, week 1 (first vaccination visit). Specified treatment: pre-vaccination baseline after standard-of-care therapy. V lost 7 bases to trimming and J lost 5 bases; unmatched junction nucleotides: 12. This CDR3 has 17 amino acids. Germline V gene sequence: CDR1 SGHRS, CDR2 YFSETQ.

The chain is built from TRBV5-1 and TRBJ2-2, with 12 nucleotides matching TRBD2. This TCR derives from a man aged 25-45 years with glioma. The specimen comprised PBMCs, sampled from a glioma patient treated with radiotherapy, temozolomide or both. DNA for the CDR3: TGCGCCAGCCGCCGGACTAGCGGGGCAGAGGCGACCGGGGAGCTGTTTTTT. It translates to CASRRTSGAEATGELFF. Supplemented by reference TRBV5-1 and TRBJ2-2, the full variable domain reads KAGVTQTPRYLIKTRGQQVTLSCSPISGHRSVSWYQQTPGQGLQFLFEYFSETQRNKGNFPGRFSGRQFSNSRSEMNVSTLELGDSALYLCASRRTSGAEATGELFFGEGSRLTVL.